These 27 T cell receptor beta chains were all obtained from the same sample, sequenced in a study of monozygotic twins with inflammatory bowel disease. TCRdb re-called the 5' RACE reads; every CDR3 protein appears as one record, without DNA. There are about 140,000 distinct CDR3 sequences in the sample, with 2% to 2.5% held by the top ten. The sample comprised blood. The source is a human donor with ulcerative colitis or Crohn's disease, or a healthy co-twin of an affected twin (not recorded which).

The gene calls are TRBV4-2 and TRBJ1-5; TCRdb lists TRBD1, though no DNA is available to test this call. This CDR3 contains 16 residues. Germline lookup yields CDR1 LGHNA and CDR2 YNFKEQ. CDR3 sequence: CASSHKTGEEFRPQHF.

V usage is TRBV21-1 and J usage is TRBJ2-1; TCRdb proposes TRBD1, but this gene call is untestable without DNA. TRBV21-1 has pseudogene status. This CDR3 is built from 18 residues. CDR3 amino acids: CASSITGPERGYFYEQFF.

J is TRBJ1-3 and V is TRBV7-8; there is no DNA to check the TCRdb D call of TRBD1. Germline V gene lookup returns CDR1 SGHVS and CDR2 FQNEAQ. This CDR3 has 16 amino acids. The chain's CDR3 is CASSARDRGIGNTIYF.

The chain uses TRBV12-3 or TRBV12-4 and TRBJ1-5; checking the TCRdb D call of TRBD1 is not possible without DNA. CDR3 size: 15 residues. CDR3: CASRKNMGGGQPQHF.

The V and J genes are TRBV9 and TRBJ1-5. Germline CDR1 reads SGDLS; CDR2 reads YYNGEE. The CDR3 runs to 12 residues. The CDR3 protein is CASSTSGGPQHF.

The chain uses TRBV5-1 and TRBJ1-5. Per the germline V gene, CDR1 is SGHRS and CDR2 is YFSETQ. This CDR3 is 15 amino acids long. CDR3 amino acids: CASSLAGTEDQPQHF.

The chain links TRBV4-3 to TRBJ2-7; absent DNA, TCRdb's TRBD2 call cannot be checked. Germline V gene lookup returns CDR1 LGHNA and CDR2 YSLEER. This CDR3 spans 15 amino acids. The chain's CDR3 is CASSPGGSGAYEQYF.

The V and J genes are TRBV28 and TRBJ1-1; TCRdb proposes TRBD1, but this gene call is untestable without DNA. CDR1 and CDR2 (germline): MDHEN, SYDVKM. This CDR3 is 13 amino acids long. CDR3: CASSFDADRKAFF. The variable domain in full, completed from reference TRBV28 and TRBJ1-1, reads DVKVTQSSRYLVKRTGEKVFLECVQDMDHENMFWYRQDPGLGLRLIYFSYDVKMKEKGDIPEGYSVSREKKERFSLILESASTNQTSMYLCASSFDADRKAFFGQGTRLTVV.

J is TRBJ2-5 and V is TRBV10-3; TCRdb calls TRBD1, which cannot be checked without DNA. CDR1 ENHRY and CDR2 SYGVKD come from the germline V gene. The CDR3 spans 15 residues. CDR3 region: CAIRRGQGIQETQYF.

The rearrangement joins TRBV2 to TRBJ2-5; TCRdb proposes TRBD2, but this gene call is untestable without DNA. This CDR3 region has 15 residues. The V gene's germline CDR1 is SNHLY and CDR2 FYNNEI. The chain's CDR3 is CASALLAGPPETQYF. The full variable domain, with the rest looked up from reference TRBV2 and TRBJ2-5, is EPEVTQTPSHQVTQMGQEVILRCVPISNHLYFYWYRQILGQKVEFLVSFYNNEISEKSEIFDDQFSVERPDGSNFTLKIRSTKLEDSAMYFCASALLAGPPETQYFGPGTRLLVL.

The rearrangement joins TRBV2 to TRBJ2-2. CDR3 length: 15 amino acids. The V gene's germline CDR1 is SNHLY and CDR2 FYNNEI. The CDR3 protein is CASMFGGGNTGELFF.

This chain connects TRBV18 to TRBJ2-5. The CDR3 covers 19 residues. In germline, CDR1 is KGHSH, CDR2 LQKENI. The CDR3 spells CASSPPPRFNPGRQETQYF.

The chain has TRBV20-1 and TRBJ2-6; no DNA is available, so the TRBD1 call from TCRdb remains unchecked. The CDR3 spans 17 residues. Germline V gives CDR1 DFQATT, CDR2 SNEGSKA (reference sequence). CDR3 sequence reads: CSARGQGESSGANVLTF.

V and J are TRBV20-1 and TRBJ1-2; TCRdb designates TRBD1, a call that cannot be tested without DNA. CDR3 length: 14 residues. The V gene's germline CDR1 is DFQATT and CDR2 SNEGSKA (reference sequence). CDR3: CSARVQGVLYGYTF.

The chain employs TRBV20-1 and TRBJ1-5. This CDR3 is built from 13 residues. CDR1 and CDR2 (germline): DFQATT, SNEGSKA (reference sequence). CDR3 residues: CSARGQLNQPQHF.

V gene TRBV5-1 combines with J gene TRBJ2-1; checking the TCRdb D call of TRBD1 is not possible without DNA. CDR3 size: 15 residues. Germline assignment: CDR1 SGHRS and CDR2 YFSETQ. CDR3: CASSFGMSSYNEQFF. The full variable domain, rest sourced from reference TRBV5-1 and TRBJ2-1, is KAGVTQTPRYLIKTRGQQVTLSCSPISGHRSVSWYQQTPGQGLQFLFEYFSETQRNKGNFPGRFSGRQFSNSRSEMNVSTLELGDSALYLCASSFGMSSYNEQFFGPGTRLTVL.

The chain recombines TRBV4-1 with TRBJ2-7; the TCRdb D gene call, TRBD1, has no DNA to confirm it. From germline, CDR1 is MGHRA and CDR2 YSYEKL. The CDR3 is made up of 14 amino acids. Here the CDR3 reads CASSSTIQGYEQYF.

This chain joins TRBV7-9 and TRBJ1-2. The CDR3 contains 13 residues. Germline V CDR1 and CDR2: SEHNR, FQNEAQ (reference sequence). The CDR3 loop is CATRPELNYGYTF.

V and J are TRBV7-9 and TRBJ2-1; TCRdb gives TRBD2 as the D gene, but with no DNA this cannot be confirmed. Germline-derived CDR1 and CDR2 are SEHNR and FQNEAQ (reference sequence). There are 16 residues in the CDR3. This CDR3 is CASIPSGGAPYNEQFF.

The rearrangement links TRBV7-2 to TRBJ2-5; without DNA, the TCRdb call of TRBD1 cannot be checked. The CDR3 has 15 residues. CDR1 and CDR2 (germline): SGHTA, FQGNSA. The CDR3 sequence is CASTLAITGLETQYF.

The chain carries TRBV12-3 or TRBV12-4 and TRBJ2-5; the D call from TCRdb, TRBD1, cannot be confirmed without DNA. This CDR3 spans 14 amino acids. Here the CDR3 reads CASSQQGNKETQYF.

V usage is TRBV20-1 and J usage is TRBJ2-1. The CDR3 covers 14 residues. Germline-derived CDR1 and CDR2 are DFQATT and SNEGSKA (reference sequence). The CDR3 sequence is CSARVRDSYNEQFF.

The CDR3 sequence: CASSQSETYNSPLHF. The gene calls are TRBV4-3 and TRBJ1-6. CDR3 size: 15 residues. Germline V gene data show CDR1 as LGHNA and CDR2 as YSLEER.

The J gene is TRBJ1-2, the V gene TRBV7-2. CDR3 length equals 14 residues. Germline V gene data show CDR1 as SGHTA and CDR2 as FQGNSA. CDR3 in amino acids: CASSLAAGSYGYTF.

The CDR3 is CATKNSYASSYEQYF. The chain carries TRBV10-3 and TRBJ2-7. CDR3 length: 15 residues. CDR1 ENHRY and CDR2 SYGVKD come from the germline V gene.

The V gene is TRBV4-3, the J gene TRBJ2-7; TCRdb reports TRBD2, a call that lacks DNA to check it against. CDR1 and CDR2 from the germline V gene are LGHNA and YSLEER. The CDR3 contains 14 residues. The CDR3 loop is CASSQAAFSYEQYF.

The chain couples TRBV5-1 to TRBJ1-1. This CDR3 region has 12 residues. Germline V gene data show CDR1 as SGHRS and CDR2 as YFSETQ. Here the CDR3 reads CASSGTNTEAFF.